This T cell receptor (beta chain) was identified during a study of blood T cell repertoires in COVID-19. Overall study: Collection of acute and convalescent COVID-19 samples took place in the United States, Italy and Spain. From T cells, B-cell-depleted T cells, or PBMCs came the material, which was cDNA or gDNA.

The authors' processing: Nucleated cell number was recorded as an estimate derived from reference gene primer amplification. Here immunoSEQ multiplex PCR was the method, and the copy in TCRdb shows in-frame clones only, minus some. V, J and clone size are taken as reported in that table, and D and trimming were inferred from the DNA itself. The sample has 110,000 or so clones, about 87% seen once. Trimming shortened V by 4 bases and J by 4 bases, and 10 bases separated the two germline ends. In germline, CDR1 is SGHAT, CDR2 FQNNGV. This CDR3 is built from 13 residues. This TCR came from a woman aged 45-65 years with acute or convalescent COVID-19. V usage is TRBV11-2 and J usage is TRBJ1-2, with D possibly TRBD1 on 6 matching bases. The specimen was peripheral blood. CDR3 DNA sequence: TGTGCCAGCAGCTCGCCGACAGGCTATGGCTACACCTTC. Translation gives CASSSPTGYGYTF. Using reference TRBV11-2 and TRBJ1-2 for the parts outside the CDR3, the full variable domain is EAGVAQSPRYKIIEKRQSVAFWCNPISGHATLYWYQQILGQGPKLLIQFQNNGVVDDSQLPKDRFSAERLKGVDSTLKIQPAKLEDSAVYLCASSSPTGYGYTFGSGTRLTVV.